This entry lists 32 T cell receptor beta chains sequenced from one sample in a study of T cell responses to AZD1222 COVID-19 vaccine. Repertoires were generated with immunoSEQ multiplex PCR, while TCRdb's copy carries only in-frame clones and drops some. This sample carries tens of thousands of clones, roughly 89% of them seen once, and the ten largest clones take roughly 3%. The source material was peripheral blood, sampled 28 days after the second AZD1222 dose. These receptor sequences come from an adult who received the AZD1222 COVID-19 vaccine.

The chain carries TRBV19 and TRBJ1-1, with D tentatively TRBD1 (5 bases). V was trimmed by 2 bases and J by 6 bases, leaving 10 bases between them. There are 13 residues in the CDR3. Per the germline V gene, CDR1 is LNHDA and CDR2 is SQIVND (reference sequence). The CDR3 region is CASSIIGAAEAFF. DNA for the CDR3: TGTGCCAGTAGTATAATAGGGGCGGCTGAAGCTTTCTTT.

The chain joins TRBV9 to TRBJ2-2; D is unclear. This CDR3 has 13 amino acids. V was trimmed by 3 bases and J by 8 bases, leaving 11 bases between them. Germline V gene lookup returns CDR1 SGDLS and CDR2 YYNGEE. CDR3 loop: CASSGHSTGELFF. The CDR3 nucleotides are TGTGCCAGCAGCGGACATTCAACAGGGGAGCTGTTTTTT.

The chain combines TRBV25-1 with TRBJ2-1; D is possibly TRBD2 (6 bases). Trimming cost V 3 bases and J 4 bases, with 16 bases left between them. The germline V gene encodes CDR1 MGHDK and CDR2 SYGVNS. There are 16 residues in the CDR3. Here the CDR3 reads CASSEGGIYLYNEQFF. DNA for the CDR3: TGTGCCAGCAGTGAGGGCGGGATTTATCTGTACAATGAGCAGTTCTTC.

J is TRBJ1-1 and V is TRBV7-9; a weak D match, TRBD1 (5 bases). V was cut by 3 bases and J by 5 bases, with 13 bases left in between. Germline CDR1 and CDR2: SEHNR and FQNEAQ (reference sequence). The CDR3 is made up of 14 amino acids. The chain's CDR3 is CASSLGGLGTEAFF. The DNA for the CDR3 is TGTGCCAGCAGCTTGGGGGGTCTCGGGACTGAAGCTTTCTTT. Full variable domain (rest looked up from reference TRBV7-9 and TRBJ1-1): DTGVSQNPRHKITKRGQNVTFRCDPISEHNRLYWYRQTLGQGPEFLTYFQNEAQLEKSRLLSDRFSAERPKGSFSTLEIQRTEQGDSAMYLCASSLGGLGTEAFFGQGTRLTVV.

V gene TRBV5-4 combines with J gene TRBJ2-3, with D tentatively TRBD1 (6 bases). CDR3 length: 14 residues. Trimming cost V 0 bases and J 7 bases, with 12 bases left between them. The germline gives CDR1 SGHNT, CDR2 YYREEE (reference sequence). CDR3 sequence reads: CASSLEQGVNTQYF. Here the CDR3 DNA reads TGTGCCAGCAGCTTGGAACAGGGTGTGAATACGCAGTATTTT.

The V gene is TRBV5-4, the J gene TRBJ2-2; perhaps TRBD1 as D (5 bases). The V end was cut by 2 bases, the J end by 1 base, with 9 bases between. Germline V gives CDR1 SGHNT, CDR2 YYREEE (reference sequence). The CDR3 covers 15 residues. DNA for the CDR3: TGTGCCAGCAGCTTCGCTGGACAGAACACCGGGGAGCTGTTTTTT. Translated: CASSFAGQNTGELFF.

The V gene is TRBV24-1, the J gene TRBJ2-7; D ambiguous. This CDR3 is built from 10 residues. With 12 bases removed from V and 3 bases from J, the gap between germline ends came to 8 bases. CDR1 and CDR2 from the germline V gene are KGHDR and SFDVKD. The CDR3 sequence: CAPGDYEQYF. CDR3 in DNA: TGTGCCCCAGGTGACTACGAGCAGTACTTC.

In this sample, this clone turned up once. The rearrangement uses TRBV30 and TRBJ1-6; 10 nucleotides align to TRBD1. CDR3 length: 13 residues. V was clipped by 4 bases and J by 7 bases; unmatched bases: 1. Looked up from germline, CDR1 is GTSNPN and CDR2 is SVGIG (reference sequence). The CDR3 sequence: CAWMGQGNSPLHF. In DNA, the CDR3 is TGTGCCTGGATGGGACAGGGGAATTCACCCCTCCACTTT.

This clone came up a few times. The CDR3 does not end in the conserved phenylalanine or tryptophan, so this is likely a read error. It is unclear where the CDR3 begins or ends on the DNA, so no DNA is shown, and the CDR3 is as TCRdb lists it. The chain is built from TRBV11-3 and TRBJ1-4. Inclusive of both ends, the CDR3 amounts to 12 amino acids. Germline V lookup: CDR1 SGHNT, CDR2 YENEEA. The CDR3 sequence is CASSHQNTPLWT.

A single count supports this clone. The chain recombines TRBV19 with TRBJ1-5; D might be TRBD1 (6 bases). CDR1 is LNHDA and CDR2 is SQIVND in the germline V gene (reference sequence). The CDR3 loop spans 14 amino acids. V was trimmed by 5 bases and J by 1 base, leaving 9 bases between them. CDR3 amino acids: CASSLRGSNQPQHF. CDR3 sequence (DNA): TGTGCCAGTAGTTTGAGGGGGAGCAATCAGCCCCAGCATTTT.

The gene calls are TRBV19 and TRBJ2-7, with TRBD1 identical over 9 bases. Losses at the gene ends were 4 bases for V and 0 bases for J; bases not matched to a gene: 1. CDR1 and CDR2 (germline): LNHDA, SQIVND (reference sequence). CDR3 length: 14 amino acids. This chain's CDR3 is CASSRGQGSYEQYF. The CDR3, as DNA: TGTGCCAGTAGTAGGGGACAGGGCTCCTACGAGCAGTACTTC.

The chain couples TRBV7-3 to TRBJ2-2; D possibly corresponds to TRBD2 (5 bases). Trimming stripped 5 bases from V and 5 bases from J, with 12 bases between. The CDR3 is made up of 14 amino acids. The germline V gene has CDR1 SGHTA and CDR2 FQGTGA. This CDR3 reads CASSRDRSTGELFF. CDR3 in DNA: TGTGCCAGCAGCCGGGATCGCTCAACCGGGGAGCTGTTTTTT. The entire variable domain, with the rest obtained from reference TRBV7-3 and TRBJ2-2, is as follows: GAGVSQTPSNKVTEKGKYVELRCDPISGHTALYWYRQSLGQGPEFLIYFQGTGAADDSGLPNDRFFAVRPEGSVSTLKIQRTERGDSAVYLCASSRDRSTGELFFGEGSRLTVL.

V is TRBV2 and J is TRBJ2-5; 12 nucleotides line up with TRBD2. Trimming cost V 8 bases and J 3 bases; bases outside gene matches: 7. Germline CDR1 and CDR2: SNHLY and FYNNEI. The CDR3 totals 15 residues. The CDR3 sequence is CASERTSGTEETQYF. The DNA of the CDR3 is TGTGCCAGCGAACGGACTAGCGGGACCGAAGAGACCCAGTACTTC.

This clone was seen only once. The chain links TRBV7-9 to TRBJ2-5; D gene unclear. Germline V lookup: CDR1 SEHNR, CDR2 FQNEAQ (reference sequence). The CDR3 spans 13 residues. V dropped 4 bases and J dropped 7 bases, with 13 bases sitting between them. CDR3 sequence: CASSSLGIATQYF. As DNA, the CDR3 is TGTGCCAGCAGCTCCCTCGGTATTGCGACCCAGTACTTC.

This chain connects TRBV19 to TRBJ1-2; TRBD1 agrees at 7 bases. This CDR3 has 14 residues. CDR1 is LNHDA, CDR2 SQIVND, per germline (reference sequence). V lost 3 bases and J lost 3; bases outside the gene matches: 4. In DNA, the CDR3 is TGTGCCAGTAGTATTTTAGGGGGCGACTATGGCTACACCTTC. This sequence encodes CASSILGGDYGYTF.

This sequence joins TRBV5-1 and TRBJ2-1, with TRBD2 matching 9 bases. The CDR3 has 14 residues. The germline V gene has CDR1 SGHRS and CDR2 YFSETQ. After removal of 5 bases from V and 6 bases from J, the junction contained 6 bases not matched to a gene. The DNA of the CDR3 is TGCGCCAGCAGGGTTAGCGGGAGTGGCAATGAGCAGTTCTTC. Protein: CASRVSGSGNEQFF.

CDR3 in DNA: TGTGCTAGTGGTTTGGACCTTGGACAGGGGAGGAGTGAAGCTTTCTTT. Translation: CASGLDLGQGRSEAFF. The chain carries TRBV12-5 and TRBJ1-1, with 9 bases that match TRBD1. Trimming took 1 base from V and 7 from J; bases not matched to a gene: 10. Germline V gene lookup returns CDR1 LGHNT and CDR2 FRNRAP. This CDR3 spans 16 amino acids.

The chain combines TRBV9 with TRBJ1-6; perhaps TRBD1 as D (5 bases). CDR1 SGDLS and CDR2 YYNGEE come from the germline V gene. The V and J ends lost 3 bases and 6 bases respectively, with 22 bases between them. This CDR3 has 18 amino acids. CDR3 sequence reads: CASSASTSGWGGNSPLHF. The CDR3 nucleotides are TGTGCCAGCAGCGCCAGTACTTCTGGGTGGGGGGGTAATTCACCCCTCCACTTT.

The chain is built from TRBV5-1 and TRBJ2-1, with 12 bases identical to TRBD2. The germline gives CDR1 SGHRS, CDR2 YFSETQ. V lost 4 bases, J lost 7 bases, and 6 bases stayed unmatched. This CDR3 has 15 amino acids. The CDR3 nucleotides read TGCGCCAGCAGCCTTGGTACTAGCGGGAGGAATGAGCAGTTCTTC. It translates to CASSLGTSGRNEQFF.

Here the CDR3 DNA reads TGTGCCAGCGGAGGACTAGCGGGAGTGGAGACCCAGTACTTC. This gives the protein CASGGLAGVETQYF. The gene calls are TRBV5-5 and TRBJ2-5; the match to TRBD2 covers 13 bases. The CDR3 extends over 14 amino acids. Germline V gives CDR1 SGHKS, CDR2 YYEKEE (reference sequence). Germline trimming cut 7 bases from V and 5 bases from J; bases unmatched to any gene: 5.

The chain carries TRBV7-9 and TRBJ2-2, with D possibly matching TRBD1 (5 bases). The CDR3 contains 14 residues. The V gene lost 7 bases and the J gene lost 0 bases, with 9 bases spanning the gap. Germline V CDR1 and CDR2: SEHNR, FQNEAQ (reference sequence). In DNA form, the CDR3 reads TGTGCCAGCAAGTCAGGGTCGAACACCGGGGAGCTGTTTTTT. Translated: CASKSGSNTGELFF.

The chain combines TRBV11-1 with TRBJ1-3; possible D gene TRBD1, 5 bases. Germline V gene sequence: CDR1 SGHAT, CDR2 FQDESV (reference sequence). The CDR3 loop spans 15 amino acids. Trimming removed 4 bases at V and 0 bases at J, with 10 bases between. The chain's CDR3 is CASSSGRISGNTIYF. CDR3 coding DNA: TGTGCCAGCAGCTCGGGACGGATCTCTGGAAACACCATATATTTT.

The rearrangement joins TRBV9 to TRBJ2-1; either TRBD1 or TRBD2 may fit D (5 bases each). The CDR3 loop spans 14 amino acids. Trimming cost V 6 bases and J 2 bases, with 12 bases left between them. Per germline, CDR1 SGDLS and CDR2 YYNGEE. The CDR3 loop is CASNPRDPYNEQFF. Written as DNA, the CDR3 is TGTGCCAGCAATCCCCGGGACCCCTACAATGAGCAGTTCTTC.

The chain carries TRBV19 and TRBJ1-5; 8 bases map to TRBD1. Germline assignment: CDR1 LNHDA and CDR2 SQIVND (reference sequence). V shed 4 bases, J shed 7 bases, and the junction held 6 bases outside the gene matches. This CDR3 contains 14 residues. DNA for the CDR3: TGTGCCAGTAGTACGCAGGGGGCTACGCAGCCCCAGCATTTT. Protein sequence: CASSTQGATQPQHF. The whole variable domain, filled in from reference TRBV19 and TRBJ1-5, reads DGGITQSPKYLFRKEGQNVTLSCEQNLNHDAMYWYRQDPGQGLRLIYYSQIVNDFQKGDIAEGYSVSREKKESFPLTVTSAQKNPTAFYLCASSTQGATQPQHFGDGTRLSIL.

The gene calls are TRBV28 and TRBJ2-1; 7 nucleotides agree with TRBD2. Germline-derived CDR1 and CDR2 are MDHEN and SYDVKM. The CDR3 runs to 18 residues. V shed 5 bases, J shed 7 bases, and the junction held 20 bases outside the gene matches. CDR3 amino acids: CASSPLSMGRETGNEQFF. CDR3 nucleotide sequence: TGTGCCAGCAGTCCCTTGAGTATGGGGCGGGAGACGGGAAATGAGCAGTTCTTC. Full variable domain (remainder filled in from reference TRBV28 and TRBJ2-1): DVKVTQSSRYLVKRTGEKVFLECVQDMDHENMFWYRQDPGLGLRLIYFSYDVKMKEKGDIPEGYSVSREKKERFSLILESASTNQTSMYLCASSPLSMGRETGNEQFFGPGTRLTVL.

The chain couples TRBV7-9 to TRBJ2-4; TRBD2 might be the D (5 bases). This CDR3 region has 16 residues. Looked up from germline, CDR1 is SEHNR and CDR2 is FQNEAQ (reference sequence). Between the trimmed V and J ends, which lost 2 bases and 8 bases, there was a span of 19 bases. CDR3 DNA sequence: TGTGCCAGCAGCTTAATCGGAGCGGTCGGGCCCCACATTCAGTACTTC. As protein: CASSLIGAVGPHIQYF.

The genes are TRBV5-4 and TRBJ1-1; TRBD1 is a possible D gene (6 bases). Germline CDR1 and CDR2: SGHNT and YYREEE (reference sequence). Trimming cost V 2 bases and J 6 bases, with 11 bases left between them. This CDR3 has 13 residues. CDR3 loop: CASSLGQPSEAFF. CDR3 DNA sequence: TGTGCCAGCAGCTTAGGACAGCCTTCTGAAGCTTTCTTT.

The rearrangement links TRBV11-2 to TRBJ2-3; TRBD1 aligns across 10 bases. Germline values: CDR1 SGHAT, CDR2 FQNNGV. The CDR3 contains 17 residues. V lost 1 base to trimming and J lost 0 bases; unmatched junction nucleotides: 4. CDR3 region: CASSLGGQGSSTDTQYF. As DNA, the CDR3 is TGTGCCAGCAGCTTAGGGGGACAGGGGTCTAGCACAGATACGCAGTATTTT.

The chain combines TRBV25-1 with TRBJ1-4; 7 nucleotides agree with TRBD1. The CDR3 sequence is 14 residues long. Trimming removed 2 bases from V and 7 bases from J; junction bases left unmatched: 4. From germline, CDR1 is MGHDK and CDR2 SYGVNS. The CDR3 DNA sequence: TGTGCCAGCAGTGAAAAGGGGGCGGGTGAAAAACTGTTTTTT. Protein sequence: CASSEKGAGEKLFF.

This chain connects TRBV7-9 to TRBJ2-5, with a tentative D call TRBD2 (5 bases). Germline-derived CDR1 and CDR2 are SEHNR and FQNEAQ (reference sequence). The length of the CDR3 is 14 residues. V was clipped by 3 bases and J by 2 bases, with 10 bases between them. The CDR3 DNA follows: TGTGCCAGCAGCTTGGTTAGGGAGCAAGAGACCCAGTACTTC. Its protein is CASSLVREQETQYF.

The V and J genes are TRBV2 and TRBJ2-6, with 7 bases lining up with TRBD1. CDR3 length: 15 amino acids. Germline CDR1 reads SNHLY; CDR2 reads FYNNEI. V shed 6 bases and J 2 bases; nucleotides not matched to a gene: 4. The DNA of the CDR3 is TGTGCCAGCAGGCTCGACAGGGCTGGGGCCAACGTCCTGACTTTC. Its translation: CASRLDRAGANVLTF.

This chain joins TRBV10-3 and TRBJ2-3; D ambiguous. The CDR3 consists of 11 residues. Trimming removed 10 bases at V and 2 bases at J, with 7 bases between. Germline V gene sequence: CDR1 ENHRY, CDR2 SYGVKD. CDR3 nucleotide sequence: TGTGCCACGCTATCCACAGATACGCAGTATTTT. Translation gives CATLSTDTQYF.